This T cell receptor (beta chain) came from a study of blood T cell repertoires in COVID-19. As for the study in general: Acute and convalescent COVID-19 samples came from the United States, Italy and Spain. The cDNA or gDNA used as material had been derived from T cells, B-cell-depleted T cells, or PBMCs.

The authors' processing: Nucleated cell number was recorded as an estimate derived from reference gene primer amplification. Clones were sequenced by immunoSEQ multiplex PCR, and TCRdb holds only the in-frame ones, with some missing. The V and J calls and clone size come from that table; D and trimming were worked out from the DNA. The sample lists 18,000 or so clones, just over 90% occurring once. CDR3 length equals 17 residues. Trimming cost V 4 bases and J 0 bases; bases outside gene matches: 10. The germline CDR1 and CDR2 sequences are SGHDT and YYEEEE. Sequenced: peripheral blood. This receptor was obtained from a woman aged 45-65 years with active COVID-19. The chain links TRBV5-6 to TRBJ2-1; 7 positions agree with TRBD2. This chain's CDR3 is CASSRGGRVRSYNEQFF. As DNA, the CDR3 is TGTGCCAGCAGCCGGGGAGGGAGGGTCCGCTCCTACAATGAGCAGTTCTTC.